Listed below are T cell receptor beta chains from one sample, sequenced in a study of T cell repertoires in cytomegalovirus infection. MiXCR, run by TCRdb on the reads, gives a single entry per CDR3 protein. The table includes over 85,000 distinct CDR3 sequences, 16% detected once. Input material: PBMCs. These receptors all stem from a human donor in good health (CMV status not recorded). Some clones in this sample may be carry-over from other donors' samples. CDR3s include the opening cysteine and the closing phenylalanine or tryptophan. The D gene is left open where the match is weak. The size entry is marked missing in some rows and otherwise reads once, few, many or a size class.

d_call	v_call	j_call	cdr3_length	clone_size	cdr3_aa	cdr3_nt
TRBD1	TRBV12-5	TRBJ2-7	17	many	CASGEPRQGIDPYEQYF	TGTGCTAGTGGGGAACCCAGACAGGGGATCGATCCTTACGAGCAGTACTTC
.	TRBV7-2	TRBJ2-3	11	.	CASGEWGTQYF	TGTGCCAGCGGGGAGTGGGGTACGCAGTATTTT
TRBD2	TRBV20-1	TRBJ2-3	13	many	CSAQTSGLDTQYF	TGCAGTGCTCAGACTAGCGGGCTGGATACGCAGTATTTT
TRBD1	TRBV7-9	TRBJ1-1	15	many	CASSFPQGLNTEAFF	TGTGCCAGCAGCTTTCCACAGGGGTTGAACACTGAAGCTTTCTTT
.	TRBV20-1	TRBJ1-1	14	.	CSARSDSMNTEAFF	TGCAGTGCCCGCTCGGACAGCATGAACACTGAAGCTTTCTTT
TRBD2	TRBV28	TRBJ2-7	16	.	CASSTTSGGKEGEQYF	TGTGCCAGCAGTACGACTAGCGGGGGGAAAGAAGGGGAGCAGTACTTC
TRBD1	TRBV6-2/TRBV6-3	TRBJ2-1	12	.	CASEQGHNEQFF	TGTGCCAGCGAACAGGGGCACAATGAGCAGTTCTTC
.	TRBV28	TRBJ2-6	16	.	CASSPGLFSGANVLTF	TGTGCCAGCAGCCCCGGACTTTTCTCTGGGGCCAACGTCCTGACTTTC
.	TRBV7-2	TRBJ2-3	11	few	CASSFVDTQYF	TGTGCCAGCAGCTTTGTGGATACGCAGTATTTT
.	TRBV3-1	TRBJ2-5	10	few	CASGQETQYF	TGTGCCAGCGGCCAAGAGACCCAGTACTTC
.	TRBV28	TRBJ1-1	13	.	CASSSPGTTEAFF	TGTGCCAGCTCCTCCCCAGGGACCACTGAAGCTTTCTTT
.	TRBV29-1	TRBJ2-3	14	few	CSVESLTSTDTQYF	TGCAGCGTTGAGAGTCTTACTAGCACAGATACGCAGTATTTT
.	TRBV7-2	TRBJ2-1	12	many	CASSLVAGRKFF	TGTGCCAGCAGCTTAGTGGCAGGCCGCAAGTTCTTC
TRBD1	TRBV6-2/TRBV6-3	TRBJ1-1	15	few	CASSPWTGLGTEAFF	TGTGCCAGCAGTCCCTGGACAGGGCTGGGGACTGAAGCTTTCTTT
TRBD1	TRBV7-2	TRBJ1-5	15	many	CASSLDRGGRQPQHF	TGTGCCAGCAGCCTGGACAGGGGGGGCCGACAGCCCCAGCATTTT
.	TRBV7-3	TRBJ2-5	13	many	CASSLGGWETQYF	TGTGCCAGCAGCTTAGGCGGCTGGGAGACCCAGTACTTC
TRBD1	TRBV19	TRBJ2-7	13	few	CASALDRAGEQYF	TGTGCCAGCGCCCTGGACAGGGCCGGGGAGCAGTACTTC
TRBD1	TRBV2	TRBJ2-3	14	few	CASMGTGGTDTQYF	TGTGCCAGCATGGGGACAGGGGGCACAGATACGCAGTATTTT
.	TRBV20-1	TRBJ1-5	11	.	CSASPDQPQHF	TGCAGTGCTTCTCCCGATCAGCCCCAGCATTTT
.	TRBV10-3	TRBJ1-1	12	many	CAISSPNTEAFF	TGTGCCATCAGCTCGCCGAACACTGAAGCTTTCTTT
.	TRBV10-3	TRBJ2-1	15	many	CASSLEGSDNNEQFF	TGTGCCAGCTCACTTGAGGGGAGTGATAACAATGAGCAGTTCTTC
TRBD1	TRBV5-1	TRBJ1-5	14	.	CASSPGTGVQPQHF	TGCGCCAGCAGCCCTGGGACAGGGGTTCAGCCCCAGCATTTT
.	TRBV29-1	TRBJ2-3	13	few	CSVVSGSSDTQYF	TGCAGCGTTGTGTCAGGTAGTAGCGATACGCAGTATTTT
TRBD1	TRBV7-8	TRBJ1-1	19	many	CASSYHQEGGTGGYPGAFF	TGTGCCAGCAGCTACCACCAAGAGGGGGGGACAGGGGGTTACCCGGGAGCTTTCTTT
.	TRBV18	TRBJ2-3	14	many	CASSPAKGADTQYF	TGTGCCAGCTCACCGGCCAAGGGTGCAGATACGCAGTATTTT
.	TRBV7-2	TRBJ2-1	16	many	CASSLRRRTSYNEQFF	TGTGCCAGCAGCTTAAGAAGGCGTACCTCCTACAATGAGCAGTTCTTC
.	TRBV12-3/TRBV12-4	TRBJ2-5	14	many	CASSFGQPRETQYF	TGTGCCAGCAGTTTTGGACAGCCTCGGGAGACCCAGTACTTC
.	TRBV27	TRBJ1-1	15	.	CASNLRPGSLTEAFF	TGTGCCAGCAACCTTCGACCCGGGAGTCTGACTGAAGCTTTCTTT
TRBD1	TRBV2	TRBJ1-5	16	few	CASSRQGPSSNQPQHF	TGTGCCAGCAGTCGACAGGGCCCTTCTAGCAATCAGCCCCAGCATTTT
TRBD1	TRBV7-9	TRBJ2-7	17	many	CASSLGGQGQSSYEQYF	TGTGCCAGCAGCTTAGGGGGACAGGGACAAAGCTCCTACGAGCAGTACTTC
TRBD2	TRBV5-1	TRBJ2-7	14	few	CASSRGLDSAEQYF	TGCGCCAGCAGCCGCGGACTAGATTCCGCCGAGCAGTACTTC
.	TRBV15	TRBJ1-2	13	.	CATSRGPKDGYTF	TGTGCCACCAGCAGAGGACCGAAAGATGGCTACACCTTC
TRBD2	TRBV28	TRBJ2-5	14	.	CATALGGDQETQYF	TGTGCCACAGCTTTGGGGGGGGACCAAGAGACCCAGTACTTC
.	TRBV18	TRBJ1-1	12	.	CASSPPSSSAFF	TGTGCCAGCTCACCTCCATCAAGTTCGGCTTTCTTT
TRBD1	TRBV7-2	TRBJ1-1	15	many	CASRWGQGWSTEAFF	TGTGCCAGCAGATGGGGACAGGGCTGGTCCACTGAAGCTTTCTTT
.	TRBV7-2	TRBJ2-7	11	many	CASTAGDEQYF	TGTGCCAGCACCGCCGGGGACGAGCAGTACTTC
.	TRBV4-1	TRBJ2-1	14	many	CASSQDLQYNEQFF	TGCGCCAGCAGCCAAGATTTACAGTACAATGAGCAGTTCTTC
TRBD2	TRBV7-9	TRBJ2-1	20	few	CASSYGTSGGATKLYNEQFF	TGTGCCAGCAGCTATGGGACTAGCGGGGGGGCAACGAAGCTGTACAATGAGCAGTTCTTC
.	TRBV28	TRBJ2-1	14	few	CASSFFGTYNEQFF	TGTGCCAGCAGTTTTTTCGGGACCTACAATGAGCAGTTCTTC
TRBD1	TRBV5-4	TRBJ2-7	14	.	CAGTSGQGLYEQYF	TGTGCCGGCACCTCCGGACAGGGCCTCTACGAGCAGTACTTC
TRBD1	TRBV10-3	TRBJ1-1	14	many	CAITKTGGTAEAFF	TGTGCCATCACAAAAACAGGGGGAACGGCTGAAGCTTTCTTT
.	TRBV7-8	TRBJ1-5	15	few	CASSLQGIGDQPQHF	TGTGCCAGCAGCTTACAGGGGATCGGGGATCAGCCCCAGCATTTT
.	TRBV7-2	TRBJ1-6	13	many	CASSLSLNSPLHF	TGTGCCAGCAGCCTTAGTCTAAATTCACCCCTCCACTTT
TRBD2	TRBV4-2	TRBJ2-3	16	many	CASSQGPSGGSDTQYF	TGTGCCAGCAGCCAAGGGCCTAGCGGGGGCTCAGATACGCAGTATTTT
TRBD1	TRBV5-4	TRBJ1-2	15	.	CASSSQRQGASGYTF	TGTGCCAGCAGCAGCCAGCGACAGGGGGCAAGCGGCTACACCTTC
.	TRBV19	TRBJ2-2	15	.	CASSIRGRDTGELFF	TGTGCCAGTAGTATACGGGGGCGCGACACCGGGGAGCTGTTTTTT
TRBD1	TRBV10-3	TRBJ1-3	15	.	CAISEGQGAGNTIYF	TGTGCCATCAGTGAAGGACAGGGGGCTGGAAACACCATATATTTT
TRBD2	TRBV2	TRBJ2-7	13	few	CASTKAGGREQYF	TGTGCCAGCACCAAAGCGGGGGGGCGCGAGCAGTACTTC
.	TRBV20-1	TRBJ2-5	14	.	CSARKGRVQETQYF	TGCAGTGCTAGAAAGGGTAGGGTACAAGAGACCCAGTACTTC
.	TRBV6-2/TRBV6-3	TRBJ1-2	15	.	CASRSGGRVGYGYTF	TGTGCCAGCAGGTCCGGAGGGCGGGTCGGCTATGGCTACACCTTC
TRBD2	TRBV20-1	TRBJ2-5	15	.	CSARYPRGGQETQYF	TGCAGTGCTAGATACCCGCGGGGGGGGCAAGAGACCCAGTACTTC
TRBD1	TRBV7-2	TRBJ2-7	16	many	CASSPRDRGGTYEQYF	TGTGCCAGCAGCCCCCGGGACAGGGGCGGTACCTACGAGCAGTACTTC
TRBD1	TRBV2	TRBJ1-2	14	.	CASSYDRGNYGYTF	TGTGCCAGCAGCTACGACAGGGGAAACTATGGCTACACCTTC